This entry lists 6 T cell receptor beta chains sequenced from one sample in a study of cytomegalovirus exposure and HLA in healthy donors. The PCR made use of 60 Vbeta and 13 Jbeta primers. Here immunoSEQ multiplex PCR was the method, and the copy in TCRdb shows in-frame clones only, minus some. Among roughly 150,000 clones listed, approximately 77% were seen once. Specimen: PBMCs. These receptors came from a man aged 45-65 years in good health and CMV-seropositive.

The V call is TRBV9, the J call TRBJ2-2; D is unresolved. Germline CDR1 SGDLS, CDR2 YYNGEE. CDR3 length equals 16 residues. Trimming removed 0 bases from V and 4 bases from J, with 13 bases in between. The CDR3 sequence: CASSVDPGSLTGELFF. For the CDR3, the DNA is TGTGCCAGCAGCGTAGACCCAGGCAGTCTCACCGGGGAGCTGTTTTTT.

V is TRBV9 and J is TRBJ2-2, with a weak D call TRBD2 (5 bases). The length of the CDR3 is 15 residues. Germline values: CDR1 SGDLS, CDR2 YYNGEE. The V and J ends lost 1 base and 1 base respectively, with 8 bases between them. The CDR3 loop reads CASSVTGLNTGELFF. For the CDR3, the DNA is TGTGCCAGCAGCGTAACGGGGTTGAACACCGGGGAGCTGTTTTTT.

The chain carries TRBV11-2 and TRBJ1-1; possibly TRBD1 for D (6 bases). V was cut by 0 bases and J by 6 bases, with 14 bases left in between. The germline gives CDR1 SGHAT, CDR2 FQNNGV. The CDR3 totals 15 residues. The CDR3 nucleotides are TGTGCCAGCAGCTTAGAACCAGGGGCAACCGCTGAAGCTTTCTTT. The encoded protein is CASSLEPGATAEAFF.

This chain links TRBV11-2 with TRBJ2-3; 9 nucleotides match TRBD2. The CDR3 is made up of 15 amino acids. V dropped 5 bases and J dropped 2; count of bases not matched to a gene: 5. Germline values: CDR1 SGHAT, CDR2 FQNNGV. The CDR3 DNA reads TGTGCCAGCAGCCATAGCGGGGGCACCACAGATACGCAGTATTTT. Translation: CASSHSGGTTDTQYF.

In this sample, this clone turned up once. The rearrangement joins TRBV7-8 to TRBJ1-2, with a possible D match to TRBD1 (6 bases). V lost 4 bases, J lost 6 bases, and 24 bases lay in between. Germline lookup yields CDR1 SGHVS and CDR2 FQNEAQ. The CDR3 spans 17 residues. CDR3 loop: CASSSWAKQGILHGYTF. The CDR3 DNA reads TGTGCCAGCAGCTCTTGGGCGAAACAGGGAATTCTCCATGGCTACACCTTC.

V and J are TRBV18 and TRBJ1-1, with TRBD1 identical over 7 bases. The germline V gene has CDR1 KGHSH and CDR2 LQKENI. J was trimmed by 1 base and V by 4 bases; bases with no gene match: 6. The CDR3 totals 15 residues. CDR3 DNA: TGTGCCAGCTCACTTGGCAGGGGGTGGAACACTGAAGCTTTCTTT. This encodes CASSLGRGWNTEAFF.